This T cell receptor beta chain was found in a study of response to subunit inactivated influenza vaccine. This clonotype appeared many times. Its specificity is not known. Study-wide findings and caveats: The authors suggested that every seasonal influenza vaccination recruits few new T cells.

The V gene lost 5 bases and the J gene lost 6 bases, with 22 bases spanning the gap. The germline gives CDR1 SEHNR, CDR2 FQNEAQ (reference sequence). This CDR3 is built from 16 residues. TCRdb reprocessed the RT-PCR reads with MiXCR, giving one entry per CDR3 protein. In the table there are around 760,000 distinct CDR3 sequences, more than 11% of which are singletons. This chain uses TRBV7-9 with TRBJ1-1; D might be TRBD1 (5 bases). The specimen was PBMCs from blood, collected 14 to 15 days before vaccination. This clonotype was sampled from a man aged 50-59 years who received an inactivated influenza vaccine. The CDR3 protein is CASSPDPGGGAAEAFF. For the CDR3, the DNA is TGTGCCAGCAGCCCTGACCCTGGGGGTGGAGCGGCTGAAGCTTTCTTT. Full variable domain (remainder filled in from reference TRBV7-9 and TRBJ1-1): DTGVSQNPRHKITKRGQNVTFRCDPISEHNRLYWYRQTLGQGPEFLTYFQNEAQLEKSRLLSDRFSAERPKGSFSTLEIQRTEQGDSAMYLCASSPDPGGGAAEAFFGQGTRLTVV.